These T cell receptor beta chains were read from a single sample in a study of cytomegalovirus exposure and HLA in healthy donors. The table came from immunoSEQ multiplex PCR; TCRdb's copy has only in-frame clones and leaves some out. The repertoire holds some 150,000 clones, more than 80% seen once, with about 12% in the top ten. Sequenced sample: PBMCs. The receptors were gathered from a woman aged 50 to 65 in good health and CMV-seronegative. Each CDR3 is given with its conserved first and last residue. The order of the fields is clone size, D gene, V gene, J gene, CDR3 DNA, CDR3 protein. The D gene is left open where the match is weak. Clone sizes are given selectively: once, few, many, or a class where the clone is expanded.

>NA|TRBD1|TRBV5-1|TRBJ1-2
TGCGCCAGCGCCTCCACGGTTACAGGGGGCAGAAGTAGTACCTTC
CASASTVTGGRSSTF
>NA|TRBD1|TRBV18|TRBJ1-5
TGTGCCAGCTCACTGGGACAGGGAGGACAGCCCCAGCATTTT
CASSLGQGGQPQHF
>NA|TRBD1|TRBV19|TRBJ1-1
TGTGCCAGTAGAGGGACAGGGACGAACACTGAAGCTTTCTTT
CASRGTGTNTEAFF
>NA|TRBD2|TRBV7-8|TRBJ2-5
TGTGCCAGCACCCGGGTAGCGGGAGGAAGGGGAGAGACCCAGTACTTC
CASTRVAGGRGETQYF
>NA|NA|TRBV29-1|TRBJ1-2
TGCAGCGTCGGGACTAACTATGGCTACACCTTC
CSVGTNYGYTF
>NA|NA|TRBV9|TRBJ2-3
TGTGCCAGCAGCGTAACATTCAACATGGATACGCAGTATTTT
CASSVTFNMDTQYF
>NA|NA|TRBV12-5|TRBJ1-1
TGTGCTAGTGGTTTCGGGACAAAGGGCACTGAAGCTTTCTTT
CASGFGTKGTEAFF
>NA|NA|TRBV4-1|TRBJ2-1
TGCGCCAGCAGCCAAGTCCCTAGCGCCTTGGGGAATGAGCAGTTCTTC
CASSQVPSALGNEQFF
>once|TRBD1|TRBV12-5|TRBJ1-5
TGTGCTAGTGGGGACAGGGAGGGCCAGCCCCAGCATTTT
CASGDREGQPQHF
>NA|NA|TRBV19|TRBJ1-1
TGTGCCAGTAGTAAGGAGAGCGAGGGCACTGAAGCTTTCTTT
CASSKESEGTEAFF
>NA|TRBD1|TRBV7-2|TRBJ1-2
TGTGCCAGCAGGTCCGGGACAGGGAACGGCTACACCTTC
CASRSGTGNGYTF
>NA|NA|TRBV5-6|TRBJ2-7
TGTGCCAGCAGCTTTGGGGGCTCCCCCTACGAGCAGTACTTC
CASSFGGSPYEQYF
>NA|NA|TRBV5-5|TRBJ1-5
TGTGCCAGCAGCTTGTTATTGGCAGGAGGAAATCAGCCCCAGCATTTT
CASSLLLAGGNQPQHF
>once|NA|TRBV4-3|TRBJ2-1
TGCGCCAGCAGCCAGGGGGGTCTTGGTGAGCAGTTCTTC
CASSQGGLGEQFF
>NA|NA|TRBV11-2|TRBJ2-3
TGTGCCAGCAGCTTTCCGGAGGGACAGACTAGCACAGATACGCAGTATTTT
CASSFPEGQTSTDTQYF
>few|NA|TRBV4-2|TRBJ1-2
TGTGCCAGCAGCCAATTTCCAGATCAAGGCTACACCTTC
CASSQFPDQGYTF
>NA|NA|TRBV30|TRBJ2-3
TGTGCCTCACAAGCGGGTAGCACAGATACGCAGTATTTT
CASQAGSTDTQYF
>NA|NA|TRBV13|TRBJ2-2
TGTGCCAGCAGCTTAGTTAGACAGAACACCGGGGAGCTGTTTTTT
CASSLVRQNTGELFF
>NA|NA|TRBV5-1|TRBJ2-2
TGCGCCAGCAGTTCGGAAGGACTTGGGAACACCGGGGAGCTGTTTTTT
CASSSEGLGNTGELFF
>NA|NA|TRBV29-1|TRBJ2-7
TGCAGCGTTGAAGAGCCGGCGGGACCTCTCTCCTACGAGCAGTACTTC
CSVEEPAGPLSYEQYF